The 17 T cell receptor beta chains in this list originate from one sample, sequenced in a study of cytomegalovirus exposure and HLA in healthy donors (dated by TCRdb to 2015 to 2018). The protocol used for the library was the immunoSEQ multiplex PCR assay. The multiplex PCR relied on a mix of 60 forward primers for TCR Vbeta segments and 13 reverse primers for TCR Jbeta segments. In TCRdb, the immuneACCESS table is reduced to in-frame sequences with V and J assigned. These tables do not hold every clone; where another copy was compared, an unresolved V gene accounts for under half, and the others remain unexplained. This sample holds roughly 120,000 clones; less than 90% were observed only once. Approximately 0.22% of the sample goes to the ten largest clones. The material sequenced was PBMCs. The receptors shown here come from a man in his forties or fifties in good health and CMV-seronegative.

The rearrangement uses TRBV5-6 and TRBJ1-2; a weak D match, TRBD1 (5 bases). The CDR3 covers 14 residues. V shed 8 bases and J shed 0 bases, with 14 bases lying between them. The V gene's germline CDR1 is SGHDT and CDR2 YYEEEE. CDR3 in amino acids: CASTDSPSNYGYTF. The CDR3 DNA follows: TGTGCCAGTACCGACAGTCCATCTAACTATGGCTACACCTTC.

The rearrangement links TRBV4-2 to TRBJ1-5, with D uncertain. Trimming shortened V by 0 bases and J by 6 bases, and 12 bases separated the two germline ends. Germline-derived CDR1 and CDR2 are LGHNA and YNFKEQ. The CDR3 is made up of 15 amino acids. CDR3: CASSQDPHSGQPQHF. The CDR3 DNA follows: TGTGCCAGCAGCCAAGACCCCCACTCGGGTCAGCCCCAGCATTTT.

This chain joins TRBV28 and TRBJ2-1; TRBD1 matches at 8 bases. The germline V gene encodes CDR1 MDHEN and CDR2 SYDVKM. The CDR3 sequence is 15 residues long. The V segment lost 4 bases and the J segment 15 bases; nucleotides outside the gene matches: 17. The CDR3 sequence: CASSSSAWQGASLFF. CDR3 bases: TGTGCCAGCAGTTCCTCCGCTTGGCAGGGGGCGTCCTTGTTCTTC.

The chain links TRBV9 to TRBJ1-5, with a weak D call TRBD1 (5 bases). CDR1 SGDLS and CDR2 YYNGEE come from the germline V gene. The germline V and J ends were trimmed by 0 bases and 5 bases, with 12 bases remaining between them. This CDR3 contains 15 residues. CDR3 sequence reads: CASSVGPGRDQPQHF. The CDR3 DNA follows: TGTGCCAGCAGCGTAGGGCCAGGGAGGGATCAGCCCCAGCATTTT.

The chain employs TRBV7-2 and TRBJ2-1; D is unclear. Germline CDR1 and CDR2: SGHTA and FQGNSA. This CDR3 has 11 residues. Trimming removed 1 base from V and 9 bases from J, with 4 bases in between. The CDR3, as DNA: TGTGCCAGCAGCTTAGTCAGTGAGCAGTTCTTC. Protein product: CASSLVSEQFF.

There are a few counts of this clone. This chain connects TRBV19 to TRBJ1-1; 9 bases are a match to TRBD1. Germline V gene lookup returns CDR1 LNHDA and CDR2 SQIVND (reference sequence). The V and J ends lost 5 bases and 5 bases, in that order; junction bases with no gene match: 9. This CDR3 spans 15 amino acids. CDR3: CASSLTGGSRTEAFF. The CDR3 region has the DNA TGTGCCAGTAGTCTCACAGGGGGCTCGCGGACTGAAGCTTTCTTT. Full variable domain (outside the CDR3, taken from reference TRBV19 and TRBJ1-1): DGGITQSPKYLFRKEGQNVTLSCEQNLNHDAMYWYRQDPGQGLRLIYYSQIVNDFQKGDIAEGYSVSREKKESFPLTVTSAQKNPTAFYLCASSLTGGSRTEAFFGQGTRLTVV.

The chain combines TRBV2 with TRBJ1-6; 8 positions match TRBD1. V gave up 6 bases and J gave up 8 bases; unmatched junction bases: 15. Germline CDR1 is SNHLY and CDR2 is FYNNEI. CDR3 length: 17 amino acids. CDR3: CASRTRFSDRDDSPLHF. The CDR3, as DNA: TGTGCCAGCAGAACTAGGTTCTCGGACAGGGACGATTCACCCCTCCACTTT.

This chain links TRBV9 with TRBJ2-2; perhaps TRBD2 as D (5 bases). The V gene's germline CDR1 is SGDLS and CDR2 YYNGEE. This CDR3 spans 14 amino acids. Trimming shortened V by 3 bases and J by 5 bases, and 11 bases separated the two germline ends. CDR3 region: CASSAEGSTGELFF. In nucleotides, the CDR3 is TGTGCCAGCAGCGCCGAAGGGAGTACCGGGGAGCTGTTTTTT.

The chain couples TRBV7-6 to TRBJ2-7; D is perhaps TRBD1 (6 bases). V was shortened by 1 base and J by 6 bases, with 16 bases between the two germline ends. Per the germline V gene, CDR1 is SGHVS and CDR2 is FNYEAQ. The CDR3 consists of 15 residues. The CDR3 DNA reads as TGTGCCAGCAGCTTAGGAGGGACAAGCCTGGGCGAGCAGTACTTC. Amino acids: CASSLGGTSLGEQYF.

V is TRBV6-5 and J is TRBJ1-2; TRBD1 might be the D (5 bases). The CDR3 is made up of 14 amino acids. CDR1 and CDR2 from the germline V gene are MNHEY and SVGAGI. Between the trimmed V and J ends, which lost 6 bases and 4 bases, there was a span of 15 bases. CDR3 in amino acids: CASSPAGEGYGYTF. The CDR3 nucleotides are TGTGCCAGCAGCCCTGCGGGGGAGGGCTATGGCTACACCTTC.

J is TRBJ2-1 and V is TRBV13; 12 positions match TRBD2. The V gene end was trimmed by 5 bases and the J gene end by 6 bases; junction bases not matched to a gene: 8. Germline V gives CDR1 PRHDT, CDR2 FYEKMQ (reference sequence). This CDR3 is 16 amino acids long. The CDR3 DNA reads as TGTGCCAGCAGCGCCCTACTAGCGGGAGGCAGCAATGAGCAGTTCTTC. Its protein product is CASSALLAGGSNEQFF.

The chain couples TRBV7-3 to TRBJ2-3; a weak D match, TRBD2 (6 bases). The V gene lost 1 base and the J gene lost 3 bases, with 14 bases spanning the gap. Germline V gene lookup returns CDR1 SGHTA and CDR2 FQGTGA. CDR3 length: 16 residues. The DNA of the CDR3 is TGTGCCAGCAGCTTAATGGGGGGAGGTCGGACAGATACGCAGTATTTT. Its protein is CASSLMGGGRTDTQYF.

V and J are TRBV5-1 and TRBJ2-1; D not certain. Germline values: CDR1 SGHRS, CDR2 YFSETQ. V was pared by 0 bases and J by 2 bases, with 6 bases between. There are 14 residues in the CDR3. In nucleotides, the CDR3 is TGCGCCAGCAGCTTGGCGGGTGCCTACAATGAGCAGTTCTTC. Translated, it gives CASSLAGAYNEQFF.

This chain connects TRBV7-3 to TRBJ1-2, with a weak D call TRBD1 (6 bases). Per germline, CDR1 SGHTA and CDR2 FQGTGA. The CDR3 consists of 15 residues. With 0 bases removed from V and 7 bases from J, the gap between germline ends came to 15 bases. The CDR3 protein is CASSLTGQGILGYTF. The CDR3 DNA sequence: TGTGCCAGCAGCTTAACGGGCCAGGGGATCCTTGGCTACACCTTC.

V usage is TRBV15 and J usage is TRBJ2-7; a weak D match, TRBD2 (5 bases). The length of the CDR3 is 16 residues. Between the trimmed V and J ends, which lost 1 base and 2 bases, there was a span of 15 bases. Germline values: CDR1 LNHNV, CDR2 YYDKDF (reference sequence). The DNA for the CDR3 is TGTGCCACCAGCAGAGCGGTTTTAGGGAGTCCCTACGAGCAGTACTTC. It codes for CATSRAVLGSPYEQYF.

V usage is TRBV29-1 and J usage is TRBJ1-1; no definite D call. In germline, CDR1 is SQVTM, CDR2 ANQGSEA. V was cut by 6 bases and J by 1 base, with 9 bases left in between. This CDR3 region has 12 residues. CDR3 bases: TGCAGCGTCCTTCCGGGGAACACTGAAGCTTTCTTT. This translates into CSVLPGNTEAFF.

V gene TRBV11-2 combines with J gene TRBJ1-2, with 7 bases lining up with TRBD1. The germline CDR1 and CDR2 sequences are SGHAT and FQNNGV. V lost 2 bases to trimming and J lost 4 bases; unmatched junction nucleotides: 7. This CDR3 has 15 amino acids. The CDR3, as DNA: TGTGCCAGCAGCTTATTGGGACAGAGACTCTATGGCTACACCTTC. It encodes CASSLLGQRLYGYTF.